Sequencing of this T cell receptor (beta chain) was carried out in a study of T cell changes during pregnancy in multiple sclerosis. With 0 bases clipped from V and 4 bases from J, the junction kept 5 bases outside the gene matches. CDR3 size: 15 residues. Germline values: CDR1 SGDLS, CDR2 YYNGEE. Here immunoSEQ multiplex PCR was the method, and the copy in TCRdb shows in-frame clones only, minus some. The sample shows approximately 41,000 clones, over 85% of them seen only once. This specimen consisted of CD4+ T cells from peripheral blood mononuclear cells, obtained in the first trimester of pregnancy. The source of this sequence is a female donor with multiple sclerosis, enrolled in a pregnancy study. J is TRBJ2-7 and V is TRBV9, with TRBD1 identical over 9 bases. For the CDR3, the DNA is TGTGCCAGCAGCGTAGCGACAGGGGGACCGTACGAGCAGTACTTC. As protein: CASSVATGGPYEQYF.